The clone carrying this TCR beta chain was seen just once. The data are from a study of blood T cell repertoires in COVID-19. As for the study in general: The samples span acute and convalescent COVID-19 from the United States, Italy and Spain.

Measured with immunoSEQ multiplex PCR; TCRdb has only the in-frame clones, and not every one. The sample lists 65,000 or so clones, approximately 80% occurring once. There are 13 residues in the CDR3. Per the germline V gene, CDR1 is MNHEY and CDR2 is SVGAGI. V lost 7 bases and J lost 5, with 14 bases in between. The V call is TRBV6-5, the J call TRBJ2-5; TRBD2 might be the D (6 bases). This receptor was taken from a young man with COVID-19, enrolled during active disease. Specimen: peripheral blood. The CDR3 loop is CASIADGSETQYF. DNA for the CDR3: TGTGCCAGCATAGCGGACGGGTCGGAGACCCAGTACTTC.